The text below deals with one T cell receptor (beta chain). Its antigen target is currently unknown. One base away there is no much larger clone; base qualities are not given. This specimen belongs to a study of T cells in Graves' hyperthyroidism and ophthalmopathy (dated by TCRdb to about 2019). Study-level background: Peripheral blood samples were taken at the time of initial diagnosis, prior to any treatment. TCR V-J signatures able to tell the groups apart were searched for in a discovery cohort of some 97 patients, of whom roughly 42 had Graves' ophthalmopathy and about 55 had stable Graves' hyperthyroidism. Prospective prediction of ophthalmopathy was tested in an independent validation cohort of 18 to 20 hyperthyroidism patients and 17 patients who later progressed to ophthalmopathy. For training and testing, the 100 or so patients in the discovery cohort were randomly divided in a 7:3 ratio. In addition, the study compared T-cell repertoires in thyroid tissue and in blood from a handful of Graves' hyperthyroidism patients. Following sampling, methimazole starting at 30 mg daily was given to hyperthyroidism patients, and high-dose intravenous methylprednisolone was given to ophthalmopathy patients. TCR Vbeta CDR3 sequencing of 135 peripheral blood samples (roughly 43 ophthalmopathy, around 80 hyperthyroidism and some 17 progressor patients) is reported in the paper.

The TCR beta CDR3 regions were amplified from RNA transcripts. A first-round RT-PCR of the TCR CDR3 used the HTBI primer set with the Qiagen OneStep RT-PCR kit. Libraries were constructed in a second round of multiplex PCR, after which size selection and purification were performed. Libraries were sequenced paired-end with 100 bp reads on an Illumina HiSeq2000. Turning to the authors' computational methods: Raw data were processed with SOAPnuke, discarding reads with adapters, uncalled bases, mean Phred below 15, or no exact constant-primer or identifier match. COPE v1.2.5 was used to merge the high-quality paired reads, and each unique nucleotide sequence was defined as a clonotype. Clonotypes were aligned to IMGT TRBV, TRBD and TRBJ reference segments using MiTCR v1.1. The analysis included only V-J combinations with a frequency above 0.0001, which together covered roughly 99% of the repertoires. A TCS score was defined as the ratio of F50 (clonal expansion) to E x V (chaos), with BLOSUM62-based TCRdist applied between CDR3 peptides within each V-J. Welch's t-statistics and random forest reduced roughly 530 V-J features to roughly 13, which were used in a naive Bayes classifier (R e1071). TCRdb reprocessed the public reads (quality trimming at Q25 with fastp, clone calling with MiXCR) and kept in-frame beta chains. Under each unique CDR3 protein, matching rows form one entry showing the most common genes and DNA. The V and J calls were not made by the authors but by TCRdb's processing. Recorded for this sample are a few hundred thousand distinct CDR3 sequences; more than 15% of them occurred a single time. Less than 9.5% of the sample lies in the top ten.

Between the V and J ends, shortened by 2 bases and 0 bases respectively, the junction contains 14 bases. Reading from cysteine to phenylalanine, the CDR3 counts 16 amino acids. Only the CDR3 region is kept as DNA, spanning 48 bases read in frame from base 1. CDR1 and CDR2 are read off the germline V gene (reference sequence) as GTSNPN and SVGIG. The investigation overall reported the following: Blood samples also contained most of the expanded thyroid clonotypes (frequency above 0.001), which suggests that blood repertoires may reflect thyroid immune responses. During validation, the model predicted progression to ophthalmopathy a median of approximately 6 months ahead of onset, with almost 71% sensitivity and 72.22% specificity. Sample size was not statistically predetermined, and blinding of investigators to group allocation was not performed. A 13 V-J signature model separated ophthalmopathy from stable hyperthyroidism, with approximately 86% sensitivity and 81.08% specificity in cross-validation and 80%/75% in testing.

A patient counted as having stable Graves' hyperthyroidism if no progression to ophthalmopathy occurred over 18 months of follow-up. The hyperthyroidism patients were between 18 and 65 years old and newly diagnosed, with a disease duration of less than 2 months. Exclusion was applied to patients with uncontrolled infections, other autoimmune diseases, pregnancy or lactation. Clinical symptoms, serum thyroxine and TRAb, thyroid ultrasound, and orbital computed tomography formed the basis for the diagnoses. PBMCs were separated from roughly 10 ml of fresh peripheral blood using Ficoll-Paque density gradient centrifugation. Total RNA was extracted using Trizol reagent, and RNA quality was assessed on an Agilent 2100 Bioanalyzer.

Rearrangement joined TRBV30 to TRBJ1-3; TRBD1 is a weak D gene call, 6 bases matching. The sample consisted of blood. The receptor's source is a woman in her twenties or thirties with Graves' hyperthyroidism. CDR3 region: CAWSIKQGLSGNTIYF. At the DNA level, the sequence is TGTGCCTGGAGTATAAAACAGGGCCTCTCTGGAAACACCATATATTTT. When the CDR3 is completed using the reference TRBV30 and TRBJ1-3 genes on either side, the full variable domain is SQTIHQWPATLVQPVGSPLSLECTVEGTSNPNLYWYRQAAGRGLQLLFYSVGIGQISSEVPQNLSASRPQDRQFILSSKKLLLSDSGFYLCAWSIKQGLSGNTIYFGEGSWLTVV.